A single sample gave rise to the 27 T cell receptor beta chains below, sequenced in a study of T-cell reconstitution after alpha-beta-depleted transplantation in children. Unique molecular identifiers were built into the TCRbeta library. TCRdb re-called the PCR reads with MiXCR, one entry per CDR3 protein. The repertoire has hundreds of thousands of distinct CDR3 sequences, roughly a tenth of them found once; the top ten carry under 30%. The sequencing used PBMCs, collected before TCRalphabeta/CD19-depleted stem cell transplant. Receptors originate from a child less than two years old with acute myeloid leukemia, due to receive a stem cell transplant.

This clonotype was counted ten times or more. The gene calls are TRBV6-5 and TRBJ2-7, with D perhaps matching TRBD1 (6 bases). From germline, CDR1 is MNHEY and CDR2 SVGAGI. V was pared by 2 bases and J by 7 bases, with 18 bases between. The CDR3 spans 15 residues. The CDR3 DNA follows: TGTGCCAGCAGTTACCAACGGGACATCGTAGGGGAGCAGTACTTC. Translated, it gives CASSYQRDIVGEQYF.

This clonotype was detected many times. The V gene is TRBV4-2, the J gene TRBJ1-1, with 9 bases matching TRBD1. The V and J ends lost 4 bases and 4 bases, in that order; junction bases with no gene match: 13. CDR3 size: 17 residues. The germline gives CDR1 LGHNA, CDR2 YNFKEQ. CDR3: CASSRGGQGSVGTEAFF. The CDR3 bases are TGTGCCAGCAGCCGGGGGGGACAGGGAAGCGTTGGCACTGAAGCTTTCTTT.

This clonotype was seen ten or more times. The rearrangement joins TRBV7-9 to TRBJ2-3; unclear D gene. V was shortened by 1 base and J by 3 bases, with 11 bases between the two germline ends. This CDR3 has 15 amino acids. CDR1 SEHNR and CDR2 FQNEAQ come from the germline V gene (reference sequence). The CDR3 DNA follows: TGTGCCAGCAGCTTAGTCAGTTGGATGACAGATACGCAGTATTTT. Amino acids: CASSLVSWMTDTQYF.

As to this clonotype: A read error may explain this, as a much larger clone is one base away. This sequence joins TRBV7-6 and TRBJ2-2; D gene unclear. V dropped 2 bases and J dropped 8 bases, with 12 bases sitting between them. This CDR3 region has 14 residues. CDR1 SGHVS and CDR2 FNYEAQ come from the germline V gene. The CDR3 sequence: CASSLSVGSGELFF. Here the CDR3 DNA reads TGTGCCAGCAGCTTAAGTGTGGGTTCGGGGGAGCTGTTTTTT.

This clonotype turned up a few times. The chain has TRBV29-1 and TRBJ1-5, with D maybe TRBD1 (5 bases). Trimming stripped 0 bases from V and 10 bases from J, with 13 bases between. CDR1 is SQVTM, CDR2 ANQGSEA, per germline. CDR3 size: 13 residues. The CDR3 nucleotides are TGCAGCGTTGAAGATGGCCGCGGGGGACCCCAGCATTTT. Encoded protein: CSVEDGRGGPQHF.

The chain combines TRBV10-2 with TRBJ1-6; 8 bases fit TRBD1. The length of the CDR3 is 14 residues. Germline lookup yields CDR1 WSHSY and CDR2 SAAADI. With 3 bases clipped from V and 9 bases from J, the junction kept 4 bases outside the gene matches. CDR3 DNA sequence: TGCGCCAGCAGTGAAGACAGGGGAAGTTCACCCCTCCACTTT. It specifies CASSEDRGSSPLHF.

At least ten counts were recorded for this clonotype. This rearrangement joins TRBV10-3 to TRBJ2-7; TRBD1 aligns across 10 bases. CDR1 ENHRY and CDR2 SYGVKD come from the germline V gene. With V trimmed by 6 bases and J by 7 bases, 9 bases remained unmatched. The CDR3 loop spans 14 amino acids. The chain's CDR3 is CAIRTGTGDQEQYF. Written as DNA, the CDR3 is TGTGCCATCAGGACCGGGACAGGGGATCAGGAGCAGTACTTC.

This clonotype was recorded many times. This rearrangement joins TRBV7-2 to TRBJ2-5; D remains ambiguous. The CDR3 contains 13 residues. Germline lookup yields CDR1 SGHTA and CDR2 FQGNSA. Trimming pared 5 bases from V and 0 bases from J, leaving 7 bases between. CDR3 sequence (DNA): TGTGCCAGCAGCCCTTATGACCAAGAGACCCAGTACTTC. This translates into CASSPYDQETQYF.

This clonotype was counted at least ten times. This rearrangement joins TRBV3-1 to TRBJ1-1; D is unclear. The V gene's germline CDR1 is LGHDT and CDR2 YNNKEL (reference sequence). The V and J ends lost 0 bases and 8 bases respectively, with 10 bases between them. The CDR3 has 13 amino acids. The chain's CDR3 is CASSQEWVGEAFF. In DNA form, the CDR3 reads TGTGCCAGCAGCCAAGAGTGGGTTGGGGAAGCTTTCTTT.

This clonotype has ten or more counts. The V call is TRBV7-9, the J call TRBJ1-5; D not certain. The V end lost 7 bases, the J end lost 5 bases, and 18 bases lay between the germline ends. Germline CDR1 is SEHNR and CDR2 is FQNEAQ (reference sequence). The CDR3 loop spans 15 amino acids. CDR3 in DNA: TGTGCCAGCACTCCCACGGGCAACTCGGATCAGCCCCAGCATTTT. Translating it yields CASTPTGNSDQPQHF. The complete variable domain, with remaining parts taken from reference TRBV7-9 and TRBJ1-5, reads DTGVSQNPRHKITKRGQNVTFRCDPISEHNRLYWYRQTLGQGPEFLTYFQNEAQLEKSRLLSDRFSAERPKGSFSTLEIQRTEQGDSAMYLCASTPTGNSDQPQHFGDGTRLSIL.

This clonotype was seen many times. The chain combines TRBV5-6 with TRBJ2-7, with unresolved D. The germline gives CDR1 SGHDT, CDR2 YYEEEE. The CDR3 spans 13 residues. Deletions cut 4 bases from V and 3 bases from J, with 11 bases between. This CDR3 is CASSTLDGYEQYF. For the CDR3, the DNA is TGTGCCAGCAGCACATTGGACGGCTACGAGCAGTACTTC.

The table lists this clonotype with many counts. The chain recombines TRBV6-5 with TRBJ2-1; D gene unclear. The V and J ends lost 6 bases and 7 bases respectively, with 1 base between them. CDR1 is MNHEY and CDR2 is SVGAGI in the germline V gene. This CDR3 is 9 amino acids long. The DNA of the CDR3 is TGTGCCAGCAGGAATGAGCAGTTCTTC. This encodes CASRNEQFF.

This clonotype was seen a handful of times. The rearrangement joins TRBV29-1 to TRBJ2-2; a possible D gene is TRBD2 (5 bases). The CDR3 contains 13 residues. The V gene lost 5 bases and the J gene lost 4 bases, with 11 bases spanning the gap. From germline, CDR1 is SQVTM and CDR2 ANQGSEA. The CDR3 loop is CSVKMRATGELFF. CDR3 in DNA: TGCAGCGTTAAGATGCGGGCCACCGGGGAGCTGTTTTTT.

This clonotype was recorded at least ten times. The chain employs TRBV29-1 and TRBJ2-5; D unresolved. Germline CDR1 reads SQVTM; CDR2 reads ANQGSEA. The CDR3 contains 13 residues. The V end was cut by 0 bases, the J end by 5 bases, with 10 bases between. The CDR3 nucleotides read TGCAGCGTTGAAGAGGGCCTACGCGAGACCCAGTACTTC. Amino acids: CSVEEGLRETQYF.

V usage is TRBV20-1 and J usage is TRBJ1-1; the D gene is possibly TRBD1 (5 bases). Between the trimmed V and J ends, which lost 5 bases and 1 base, there was a span of 11 bases. The CDR3 loop spans 13 amino acids. Germline CDR1 DFQATT, CDR2 SNEGSKA (reference sequence). CDR3 bases: TGCAGTGCTGAAGACAGAGAGAACACTGAAGCTTTCTTT. Translation: CSAEDRENTEAFF.

This clonotype was counted a few times. At one boundary the junction diverges from the germline segment, which might be a read error. The CDR3 nucleotides are TGTGTCAGCTCACCACAGGGGAATGAGCAGTTCTTC. This codes for CVSSPQGNEQFF. J is TRBJ2-1 and V is TRBV18, with 7 bases aligning to TRBD1. CDR3 length: 12 amino acids. Germline CDR1 is KGHSH and CDR2 is LQKENI.

On this clonotype itself: It may be a read error: a sequence one base away is much more abundant. The rearrangement uses TRBV20-1 and TRBJ2-3; 8 nucleotides line up with TRBD2. J was trimmed by 6 bases and V by 7 bases; bases with no gene match: 15. The CDR3 contains 15 residues. Germline loops: CDR1 DFQATT, CDR2 SNEGSKA (reference sequence). The CDR3 protein is CSVKTLAGRADTQYF. The CDR3 DNA is TGCAGTGTTAAAACTTTAGCGGGGCGGGCGGATACGCAGTATTTT.

This clonotype was counted ten times or more. The chain joins TRBV5-4 to TRBJ2-7; a weak D match, TRBD2 (5 bases). This CDR3 spans 13 amino acids. V dropped 3 bases and J dropped 4 bases, with 11 bases sitting between them. Germline V gene sequence: CDR1 SGHNT, CDR2 YYREEE (reference sequence). CDR3 nucleotide sequence: TGTGCCAGCAGCTCCCCTACTAGTTACGAGCAGTACTTC. It encodes CASSSPTSYEQYF.

This clonotype occurred many times. The rearrangement uses TRBV5-6 and TRBJ1-1; TRBD1 agrees at 10 bases. The CDR3 covers 16 residues. Trimming cost V 8 bases and J 5 bases; bases outside gene matches: 15. Per germline, CDR1 SGHDT and CDR2 YYEEEE. The CDR3 loop reads CASPPGQGFKSTEAFF. DNA for the CDR3: TGTGCCAGTCCCCCGGGACAGGGGTTCAAGAGTACTGAAGCTTTCTTT.

This clonotype has at least ten counts. The rearrangement joins TRBV30 to TRBJ2-1, with D perhaps matching TRBD1 or TRBD2 (5 bases each). Germline V gene sequence: CDR1 GTSNPN, CDR2 SVGIG (reference sequence). V lost 1 base to trimming and J lost 7 bases, with 11 bases between them. The CDR3 length is 13 residues. CDR3 in DNA: TGTGCCTGGAGTGGATCGAGGGGTAATGAGCAGTTCTTC. This encodes CAWSGSRGNEQFF. The full variable domain, completed using reference TRBV30 and TRBJ2-1, is SQTIHQWPATLVQPVGSPLSLECTVEGTSNPNLYWYRQAAGRGLQLLFYSVGIGQISSEVPQNLSASRPQDRQFILSSKKLLLSDSGFYLCAWSGSRGNEQFFGPGTRLTVL.

V gene TRBV5-1 combines with J gene TRBJ2-7; 8 bases line up with TRBD1. CDR1 SGHRS and CDR2 YFSETQ come from the germline V gene. This CDR3 is built from 14 residues. Losses at the gene ends were 4 bases for V and 4 bases for J; bases not matched to a gene: 7. The CDR3 spells CASSPGGVTYEQYF. The CDR3 DNA reads TGCGCCAGCAGCCCAGGGGGCGTTACTTACGAGCAGTACTTC.

This clonotype showed up many times. The chain carries TRBV3-1 and TRBJ2-1, with TRBD2 as a possible D gene (5 bases). Trimming left V 0 bases short and J 2 bases short, with 11 bases between. The CDR3 consists of 16 residues. The germline V gene encodes CDR1 LGHDT and CDR2 YNNKEL (reference sequence). CDR3 loop: CASSQDLAIAYNEQFF. The CDR3 DNA reads TGTGCCAGCAGCCAAGATCTAGCAATCGCCTACAATGAGCAGTTCTTC.

This clonotype was recorded many times. The chain couples TRBV5-5 to TRBJ2-1; the D gene is possibly TRBD2 (7 bases). Germline-derived CDR1 and CDR2 are SGHKS and YYEKEE (reference sequence). The ends were cut back, 4 bases at V and 12 bases at J, with 26 bases in the middle. The CDR3 runs to 16 residues. The CDR3 bases are TGTGCCAGCAGCCACAAAGGGGGGGTTCGTAGGATTGCGCAGTTCTTC. This sequence encodes CASSHKGGVRRIAQFF.

This clonotype was picked up a small number of times. The chain links TRBV4-2 to TRBJ1-3; D is ambiguous. V shed 2 bases and J shed 2 bases, with 10 bases lying between them. Germline V gives CDR1 LGHNA, CDR2 YNFKEQ. The CDR3 covers 15 residues. As DNA, the CDR3 is TGTGCCAGCAGCCAACAAGAAGGAACTGGAAACACCATATATTTT. Residues: CASSQQEGTGNTIYF.

This clonotype showed up many times. The chain links TRBV7-9 to TRBJ1-1; D is undetermined. In germline, CDR1 is SEHNR, CDR2 FQNEAQ (reference sequence). V dropped 5 bases and J dropped 7 bases, with 5 bases sitting between them. This CDR3 has 10 amino acids. CDR3 sequence: CASSILEAFF. Here the CDR3 DNA reads TGTGCCAGCAGCATCCTTGAAGCTTTCTTT.

In its sample, this clonotype was seen many times. V and J are TRBV10-3 and TRBJ2-1; 15 nucleotides match TRBD2. Per the germline V gene, CDR1 is ENHRY and CDR2 is SYGVKD. The CDR3 has 16 amino acids. Losses at the gene ends were 6 bases for V and 8 bases for J; bases not matched to a gene: 8. This CDR3 reads CAIRPGLAGGVDEQFF. The CDR3 DNA is TGTGCCATCAGACCGGGACTAGCGGGAGGTGTAGATGAGCAGTTCTTC.

About this clonotype: Germline and junction disagree at one end, which may indicate a read error. The V gene is TRBV12-3 or TRBV12-4, the J gene TRBJ1-2, with TRBD1 as a possible D gene (5 bases). The CDR3 covers 12 residues. As DNA, the CDR3 is TGTGCCAGCAGTTTCGGGGGGTATGGCTACTCCTTC. Its translation is CASSFGGYGYSF.